These 25 T cell receptor beta chains share one sample of origin, sequenced in a study of T-cell memory formation after mild COVID-19. Using its own MiXCR run on the 5' RACE reads, TCRdb lists one record per CDR3 protein. The sample records some 280,000 distinct CDR3 sequences, roughly 15% being singletons. Sequencing was carried out using PBMCs or a T cell subset sorted from them (not recorded which). All receptors come from a man between 18 and 29 years old who had mild COVID-19 (a few samples of this study predate the infection). Cell type and time point are not known.

This clonotype was seen a handful of times. J is TRBJ2-3 and V is TRBV18; 8 bases fit TRBD1. Per germline, CDR1 KGHSH and CDR2 LQKENI. CDR3 length: 15 residues. Losses at the gene ends were 3 bases for V and 0 bases for J; bases not matched to a gene: 2. CDR3 sequence: CASSPRTGSTDTQYF. For the CDR3, the DNA is TGTGCCAGCTCACCGAGGACAGGGAGCACAGATACGCAGTATTTT.

This clonotype was seen at least ten times. CDR3 in amino acids: CASSQTPGGVNTGELFF. In DNA form, the CDR3 reads TGCGCCAGCAGCCAAACCCCGGGGGGGGTGAACACCGGGGAGCTGTTTTTT. The chain has TRBV4-3 and TRBJ2-2; 8 bases map to TRBD2. V lost 2 bases to trimming and J lost 1 base; unmatched junction nucleotides: 6. CDR1 is LGHNA, CDR2 YSLEER, per germline. There are 17 residues in the CDR3.

There are a few counts of this clonotype. The genes are TRBV4-3 and TRBJ2-1; 11 nucleotides match TRBD1. Germline-derived CDR1 and CDR2 are LGHNA and YSLEER. V was pared by 4 bases and J by 2 bases, with 7 bases of the junction left unmatched. The CDR3 length is 17 residues. The chain's CDR3 is CASSRWGQGGAYNEQFF. The CDR3 DNA follows: TGCGCCAGCAGCCGGTGGGGACAGGGGGGTGCCTACAATGAGCAGTTCTTC.

The rearrangement links TRBV6-2 or TRBV6-3 to TRBJ2-1, with 13 bases lining up with TRBD2. CDR1 is MNHEY and CDR2 is SVGEGT in the germline V gene. The ends lost 3 bases at V and 7 bases at J; junction bases unmatched: 6. The CDR3 extends over 16 amino acids. The CDR3: CASSYAGTSGVNEQFF. The CDR3 bases are TGTGCCAGCAGTTATGCCGGGACTAGCGGGGTGAATGAGCAGTTCTTC.

This clonotype was seen more than once but under ten times. The rearrangement uses TRBV7-2 and TRBJ2-7; a weak D match, TRBD2 (5 bases). The CDR3 is 13 residues long. From germline, CDR1 is SGHTA and CDR2 FQGNSA. Trimming left V 8 bases short and J 3 bases short, with 14 bases between. In DNA form, the CDR3 reads TGTGCCAGCCTCTTCGCGGCGGGCTACGAGCAGTACTTC. It encodes CASLFAAGYEQYF.

The sample holds a few counts of this clonotype. The V and J genes are TRBV28 and TRBJ1-1; no clear D gene. V was trimmed by 2 bases and J by 4 bases, leaving 5 bases between them. Looked up from germline, CDR1 is MDHEN and CDR2 is SYDVKM. The CDR3 length is 12 residues. The CDR3 is CASSLTTTEAFF. As DNA, the CDR3 is TGTGCCAGCAGTTTAACCACCACTGAAGCTTTCTTT.

The chain recombines TRBV15 with TRBJ1-2, with D possibly TRBD1 on 5 matching bases. This CDR3 has 13 amino acids. Trimming removed 8 bases from V and 8 bases from J, with 18 bases in between. Germline-derived CDR1 and CDR2 are LNHNV and YYDKDF (reference sequence). CDR3 sequence reads: CATSRVGVGGYTF. DNA of the CDR3: TGTGCCACCTCCAGAGTGGGGGTGGGGGGCTACACCTTC.

This clonotype came up a few times. The chain combines TRBV6-6 with TRBJ1-1; TRBD1 agrees at 7 bases. The CDR3 length is 15 residues. In germline, CDR1 is MNHNY, CDR2 SVGAGI (reference sequence). J gave up 6 bases and V 0 bases, and 7 bases lay outside the gene matches. Here the CDR3 reads CASSYSITGVPEAFF. The CDR3 DNA sequence: TGTGCCAGCAGTTACTCGATTACAGGGGTACCTGAAGCTTTCTTT.

The V and J genes are TRBV11-1 and TRBJ2-3; 15 bases are shared with TRBD2. This CDR3 has 17 residues. Germline assignment: CDR1 SGHAT and CDR2 FQDESV (reference sequence). V lost 5 bases to trimming and J lost 2 bases; unmatched junction nucleotides: 5. CDR3 nucleotide sequence: TGTGCCAGCAGCATCGGGACTAGCGGGGGGAACACAGATACGCAGTATTTT. It yields the protein CASSIGTSGGNTDTQYF.

In the case of this clonotype: Without the conserved terminal phenylalanine or tryptophan, this CDR3 likely stems from a read error. This chain connects TRBV15 to TRBJ2-5; no definite D call. In germline, CDR1 is LNHNV, CDR2 YYDKDF (reference sequence). V was cut by 5 bases and J by 5 bases, with 9 bases left in between. The CDR3 consists of 12 residues. CDR3 protein: CATSPGGETQYL. The DNA for the CDR3 is TGTGCCACCAGCCCTGGTGGGGAGACCCAGTACTTA.

This sequence joins TRBV7-6 and TRBJ1-1, with no clear D. The CDR3 has 18 amino acids. Germline V gives CDR1 SGHVS, CDR2 FNYEAQ. With 2 bases removed from V and 2 bases from J, the gap between germline ends came to 21 bases. This CDR3 is CASSLNPTKRGINTEAFF. The DNA for the CDR3 is TGTGCCAGCAGCTTAAACCCCACGAAGAGAGGAATTAACACTGAAGCTTTCTTT.

This clonotype was seen more than once but under ten times. The CDR3 nucleotides read TGCGCCACCCAGGGACAGCCCAACACTGAAGCTTTCTTT. It yields the protein CATQGQPNTEAFF. The chain couples TRBV5-1 to TRBJ1-1; 7 nucleotides line up with TRBD1. Losses at the gene ends were 9 bases for V and 2 bases for J; bases not matched to a gene: 7. CDR1 is SGHRS, CDR2 YFSETQ, per germline. The CDR3 consists of 13 residues.

The CDR3 nucleotides are TGTGCCAGCAGTTACTCGGGGTCTGGGGAGCAGTACGTC. Translating gives CASSYSGSGEQYV. The chain has TRBV6-5 and TRBJ2-7; no firm D call. Trimming removed 0 bases from V and 7 bases from J, with 10 bases in between. The CDR3 is 13 amino acids. Germline assignment: CDR1 MNHEY and CDR2 SVGAGI.

The V call is TRBV7-3, the J call TRBJ2-3; D not resolved. This CDR3 is 14 amino acids long. The germline V gene encodes CDR1 SGHTA and CDR2 FQGTGA. V shed 1 base and J shed 5 bases, with 10 bases lying between them. The DNA of the CDR3 is TGTGCCAGCAGCTTAAGGGGTTCAGGAGATACGCAGTATTTT. Amino acids: CASSLRGSGDTQYF. The full variable domain, in which reference TRBV7-3 and TRBJ2-3 provide the parts outside the CDR3, is GAGVSQTPSNKVTEKGKYVELRCDPISGHTALYWYRQSLGQGPEFLIYFQGTGAADDSGLPNDRFFAVRPEGSVSTLKIQRTERGDSAVYLCASSLRGSGDTQYFGPGTRLTVL.

The chain combines TRBV12-3 or TRBV12-4 with TRBJ2-2; the match to TRBD1 covers 7 bases. The CDR3 totals 14 residues. The V and J ends lost 3 bases and 5 bases, in that order; junction bases with no gene match: 3. CDR3 coding DNA: TGTGCCAGCAGTTTTGGCAGGGGGACCGGGGAGCTGTTTTTT. Amino acid sequence: CASSFGRGTGELFF.

The CDR3 sequence: CASTTTGLGETQYF. As DNA, the CDR3 is TGTGCCAGCACCACGACAGGGCTAGGGGAGACCCAGTACTTC. The chain combines TRBV12-3 or TRBV12-4 with TRBJ2-5; 7 bases are shared with TRBD1. The CDR3 extends over 14 amino acids. V lost 7 bases and J lost 5; bases outside the gene matches: 10.

There are a few counts of this clonotype. This chain connects TRBV7-9 to TRBJ1-1, with 8 nucleotides matching TRBD1. This CDR3 has 16 residues. V was clipped by 4 bases and J by 1 base; unmatched bases: 8. Looked up from germline, CDR1 is SEHNR and CDR2 is FQNEAQ (reference sequence). This CDR3 is CASSYRGQVGNTEAFF. The DNA of the CDR3 is TGTGCCAGCAGCTACCGGGGACAGGTTGGGAACACTGAAGCTTTCTTT. Full variable domain (remainder filled in from reference TRBV7-9 and TRBJ1-1): DTGVSQNPRHKITKRGQNVTFRCDPISEHNRLYWYRQTLGQGPEFLTYFQNEAQLEKSRLLSDRFSAERPKGSFSTLEIQRTEQGDSAMYLCASSYRGQVGNTEAFFGQGTRLTVV.

The table lists this clonotype with many counts. The rearrangement uses TRBV5-5 and TRBJ1-5; D possibly corresponds to TRBD1 (6 bases). Germline V gives CDR1 SGHKS, CDR2 YYEKEE (reference sequence). This CDR3 is 14 amino acids long. V was clipped by 3 bases and J by 4 bases, with 11 bases between them. The CDR3 nucleotides read TGTGCCAGCAGCTGGGAACAGGGAAATCAGCCCCAGCATTTT. It codes for CASSWEQGNQPQHF.

In this sample, this clonotype turned up many times. The chain joins TRBV4-3 to TRBJ2-4; TRBD1 matches at 8 bases. Germline assignment: CDR1 LGHNA and CDR2 YSLEER. The V and J ends lost 2 bases and 7 bases, in that order; junction bases with no gene match: 7. The CDR3 is 15 amino acids. The CDR3 reads CASSQRQGAGNIQYF. The DNA for the CDR3 is TGCGCCAGCAGCCAACGCCAGGGGGCCGGGAACATTCAGTACTTC.

This chain links TRBV10-3 with TRBJ2-7; 8 bases fit TRBD2. With 6 bases clipped from V and 5 bases from J, the junction kept 9 bases outside the gene matches. CDR1 and CDR2 from the germline V gene are ENHRY and SYGVKD. CDR3 length equals 14 residues. CDR3 residues: CAIRAGADVNEQYF. The CDR3 bases are TGTGCCATCAGAGCGGGGGCCGATGTCAACGAGCAGTACTTC.

This clonotype has a handful of counts. The V and J genes are TRBV7-8 and TRBJ2-1, with 13 bases fitting TRBD2. The CDR3 is 16 amino acids. Per germline, CDR1 SGHVS and CDR2 FQNEAQ. V dropped 5 bases and J dropped 6; count of bases not matched to a gene: 7. CDR3 loop: CASSTGLAGEPNEQFF. Written as DNA, the CDR3 is TGTGCCAGCAGCACAGGACTAGCGGGGGAACCCAATGAGCAGTTCTTC.

This clonotype was found a few times. The chain uses TRBV7-9 and TRBJ1-1; tentatively, D is TRBD1 (6 bases). The CDR3 extends over 14 amino acids. The germline V gene has CDR1 SEHNR and CDR2 FQNEAQ (reference sequence). Trimming cost V 3 bases and J 5 bases, with 13 bases left between them. The CDR3 loop is CASSLRTAGTEAFF. The CDR3 DNA reads as TGTGCCAGCAGCTTGCGGACAGCCGGGACTGAAGCTTTCTTT.

This chain links TRBV29-1 with TRBJ1-4, with TRBD1 as a possible D gene (5 bases). Trimming took 7 bases from V and 7 from J, leaving 19 bases between them. This CDR3 has 14 amino acids. Germline CDR1 SQVTM, CDR2 ANQGSEA. The CDR3: CSALGGTDLEKLFF. In nucleotides, the CDR3 is TGCAGCGCCTTGGGGGGGACCGACCTTGAAAAACTGTTTTTT.

This clonotype has a handful of counts. The rearrangement links TRBV7-2 to TRBJ2-2; D unclear. In germline, CDR1 is SGHTA, CDR2 FQGNSA. Deletions cut 5 bases from V and 2 bases from J, with 15 bases between. The CDR3 loop spans 16 amino acids. The CDR3 DNA sequence: TGTGCCAGCAGCCCTGTAGCAAAACCAAACACCGGGGAGCTGTTTTTT. It encodes CASSPVAKPNTGELFF.

This clonotype was counted ten times or more. The chain carries TRBV11-2 and TRBJ1-1, with D possibly TRBD1 on 6 matching bases. Deletions cut 2 bases from V and 5 bases from J, with 12 bases between. The length of the CDR3 is 14 residues. Germline lookup yields CDR1 SGHAT and CDR2 FQNNGV. The CDR3 sequence: CASSLLGGGTEAFF. The CDR3 DNA reads TGTGCCAGCAGCTTACTAGGGGGAGGGACTGAAGCTTTCTTT.